A single sample gave rise to the 27 T cell receptor beta chains below, sequenced in a study of blood T cell repertoires in COVID-19. Libraries were prepared by immunoSEQ multiplex PCR; TCRdb keeps only in-frame clonotypes and omits some of them. The sample consists of 300,000 or so clones, over 80% of them appearing once. Sequencing was performed on peripheral blood. Receptor source: a woman between 35 and 50 years old with acute or convalescent COVID-19.

The chain links TRBV10-3 to TRBJ1-4; tentatively, D is TRBD1 (5 bases). Between the trimmed V and J ends, which lost 5 bases and 2 bases, there was a span of 15 bases. Germline CDR1 and CDR2: ENHRY and SYGVKD. The CDR3 has 16 residues. The DNA of the CDR3 is TGTGCCATCAGTCGGGCCCTTGGGGCCACTAATGAAAAACTGTTTTTT. Protein: CAISRALGATNEKLFF.

The V call is TRBV6-5, the J call TRBJ1-2; D uncertain. V lost 8 bases and J lost 4, with 17 bases in between. This CDR3 is 14 amino acids long. The germline CDR1 and CDR2 sequences are MNHEY and SVGAGI. CDR3 protein: CASSRKKQSYGYTF. CDR3 bases: TGTGCCAGCTCCCGCAAAAAACAGAGCTATGGCTACACCTTC.

The chain joins TRBV29-1 to TRBJ2-3; a weak D match, TRBD2 (5 bases). This CDR3 region has 17 residues. Germline-derived CDR1 and CDR2 are SQVTM and ANQGSEA. Trimming left V 5 bases short and J 0 bases short, with 21 bases between. Here the CDR3 DNA reads TGCAGCGTTACGGGGTCAAGGGCGAGGTCTAGCACAGATACGCAGTATTTT. Encoded protein: CSVTGSRARSSTDTQYF.

The CDR3 nucleotides are TGTGCCAGCAGCTTAGGGCTCACTTGGGGAGCGGTTTCACCCCTCCACTTT. Protein sequence: CASSLGLTWGAVSPLHF. This chain joins TRBV11-2 and TRBJ1-6; D not certain. The CDR3 length is 17 residues. Per germline, CDR1 SGHAT and CDR2 FQNNGV. V lost 1 base to trimming and J lost 9 bases, with 19 bases between them.

The chain combines TRBV11-2 with TRBJ2-3; 7 bases map to TRBD2. The CDR3 extends over 16 amino acids. V gave up 0 bases and J gave up 3 bases; unmatched junction bases: 6. Germline CDR1 and CDR2: SGHAT and FQNNGV. CDR3 coding DNA: TGTGCCAGCAGCTTAGATGGGGGGGGTGGGACAGATACGCAGTATTTT. Encoded protein: CASSLDGGGGTDTQYF. The full variable domain, rest sourced from reference TRBV11-2 and TRBJ2-3, is EAGVAQSPRYKIIEKRQSVAFWCNPISGHATLYWYQQILGQGPKLLIQFQNNGVVDDSQLPKDRFSAERLKGVDSTLKIQPAKLEDSAVYLCASSLDGGGGTDTQYFGPGTRLTVL.

The V and J genes are TRBV19 and TRBJ1-3; possibly TRBD1 for D (6 bases). Germline V gene sequence: CDR1 LNHDA, CDR2 SQIVND (reference sequence). The CDR3 is 14 amino acids. Trimming took 5 bases from V and 10 from J, leaving 18 bases between them. The CDR3: CASSYGSGQGTIYF. The CDR3 nucleotides are TGTGCCAGTAGTTATGGATCCGGGCAGGGGACCATATATTTT.

The chain uses TRBV5-1 and TRBJ2-3, with no clear D. With 2 bases removed from V and 4 bases from J, the gap between germline ends came to 11 bases. From germline, CDR1 is SGHRS and CDR2 YFSETQ. The CDR3 runs 14 residues. CDR3: CASSFYRVSDTQYF. CDR3 coding DNA: TGCGCCAGCAGCTTCTATCGGGTCTCAGATACGCAGTATTTT.

The chain joins TRBV24-1 to TRBJ2-2; TRBD1 is a possible D gene (6 bases). Per germline, CDR1 KGHDR and CDR2 SFDVKD. The CDR3 loop spans 16 amino acids. Trimming shortened V by 3 bases and J by 5 bases, and 15 bases separated the two germline ends. Written as DNA, the CDR3 is TGTGCCACCAGTGATACCACAGGGTTGGTGACCGGGGAGCTGTTTTTT. As protein: CATSDTTGLVTGELFF.

The V call is TRBV30, the J call TRBJ2-3; 7 bases agree with TRBD1. Germline assignment: CDR1 GTSNPN and CDR2 SVGIG (reference sequence). This CDR3 comprises 15 residues. J was trimmed by 2 bases and V by 5 bases; bases with no gene match: 10. This chain's CDR3 is CAWLLRDSHTDTQYF. In nucleotides, the CDR3 is TGTGCCTGGCTGCTCCGGGACAGTCACACAGATACGCAGTATTTT.

This clone has a handful of counts. The chain combines TRBV6-5 with TRBJ1-6; D not certain. Trimming pared 7 bases from V and 8 bases from J, leaving 18 bases between. Germline V gives CDR1 MNHEY, CDR2 SVGAGI. CDR3 length: 15 amino acids. CDR3 in DNA: TGTGCCAGCACCATCGTGGTGGGGAGCCATTCACCCCTCCACTTT. It translates to CASTIVVGSHSPLHF.

The V and J genes are TRBV19 and TRBJ1-6; D ambiguous. CDR1 and CDR2 (germline): LNHDA, SQIVND (reference sequence). CDR3 length: 15 amino acids. V dropped 5 bases and J dropped 6 bases, with 14 bases sitting between them. For the CDR3, the DNA is TGTGCCAGTAGTCCGTCTCGGTTTTCTAATTCACCCCTCCACTTT. It encodes CASSPSRFSNSPLHF.

The genes are TRBV6-6 and TRBJ1-2; TRBD1 agrees at 9 bases. Germline CDR1 is MNHNY and CDR2 is SVGAGI (reference sequence). CDR3 size: 16 residues. Trimming at V came to 2 bases and at J to 6 bases, leaving 10 bases not matched to a gene. The CDR3: CASSYGRDRASHGYTF. The CDR3 coding sequence is TGTGCCAGCAGTTACGGTCGGGACAGGGCTAGCCATGGCTACACCTTC.

This chain connects TRBV2 to TRBJ2-5; 7 nucleotides align to TRBD2. Germline CDR1 SNHLY, CDR2 FYNNEI. The CDR3 covers 15 residues. V trimming: 1 base; J trimming: 2 bases; junction bases outside the gene matches: 4. Here the CDR3 DNA reads TGTGCCAGCAGTGAAGAAGGGACTAAACAAGAGACCCAGTACTTC. Amino acids: CASSEEGTKQETQYF.

V gene TRBV10-3 combines with J gene TRBJ1-4, with 9 bases that match TRBD1. Germline CDR1 is ENHRY and CDR2 is SYGVKD. Trimming cost V 8 bases and J 0 bases; bases outside gene matches: 4. The CDR3 consists of 15 residues. As DNA, the CDR3 is TGTGCCATCGGGGACAGGGTTGCAACTAATGAAAAACTGTTTTTT. Protein: CAIGDRVATNEKLFF.

The chain carries TRBV7-2 and TRBJ2-1, with D possibly being TRBD1 (5 bases). V was shortened by 5 bases and J by 9 bases, with 14 bases between the two germline ends. The CDR3 loop spans 13 amino acids. The germline gives CDR1 SGHTA, CDR2 FQGNSA. CDR3 loop: CASSRTGPGEQFF. The CDR3 nucleotides read TGTGCCAGCAGCCGAACAGGTCCGGGTGAGCAGTTCTTC. Drawing the rest from reference TRBV7-2 and TRBJ2-1, the complete variable domain is GAGVSQSPSNKVTEKGKDVELRCDPISGHTALYWYRQSLGQGLEFLIYFQGNSAPDKSGLPSDRFSAERTGGSVSTLTIQRTQQEDSAVYLCASSRTGPGEQFFGPGTRLTVL.

This chain connects TRBV5-1 to TRBJ1-1; D perhaps matches TRBD1 (5 bases). CDR3 size: 14 residues. V gave up 4 bases and J gave up 6 bases, with 16 bases separating them. From germline, CDR1 is SGHRS and CDR2 YFSETQ. The CDR3 DNA reads TGCGCCAGCAGCACGGCGGGGGAAATCGCTGAAGCTTTCTTT. Translated: CASSTAGEIAEAFF.

About this clone: The sample holds other DNA sequences that translate to the same CDR3. This chain joins TRBV5-1 and TRBJ1-1; weak D call: TRBD1 (6 bases). Trimming removed 0 bases at V and 1 base at J, with 7 bases between. Germline loops: CDR1 SGHRS, CDR2 YFSETQ. This CDR3 comprises 14 residues. CDR3: CASSLVRGNTEAFF. In nucleotides, the CDR3 is TGCGCCAGCAGCTTGGTCAGGGGGAACACTGAAGCTTTCTTT.

This chain joins TRBV7-2 and TRBJ1-1; D is uncertain. The CDR3 sequence is 13 residues long. V gave up 8 bases and J gave up 1 base, with 11 bases separating them. Germline V lookup: CDR1 SGHTA, CDR2 FQGNSA. The CDR3 bases are TGTGCCAGCGGGCAGTCCCCGAACACTGAAGCTTTCTTT. Protein: CASGQSPNTEAFF.

This clone was picked up a small number of times. The CDR3 spells CASSLSGLTYGYTF. In DNA, the CDR3 is TGTGCCAGCAGCTTGTCGGGACTTACCTATGGCTACACCTTC. V gene TRBV5-6 combines with J gene TRBJ1-2, with a possible D match to TRBD1 (5 bases). CDR1 and CDR2 from the germline V gene are SGHDT and YYEEEE. The germline V and J ends were trimmed by 1 base and 4 bases, with 11 bases remaining between them. This CDR3 is built from 14 residues.

This chain links TRBV7-9 with TRBJ2-3; 7 bases align to TRBD1. Germline values: CDR1 SEHNR, CDR2 FQNEAQ (reference sequence). There are 15 residues in the CDR3. Trimming cost V 5 bases and J 2 bases; bases outside gene matches: 7. CDR3 residues: CASSNRDSYTDTQYF. The CDR3 coding sequence is TGTGCCAGCAGCAATAGGGACAGTTACACAGATACGCAGTATTTT.

J is TRBJ2-1 and V is TRBV2; 7 bases fit TRBD1. V lost 5 bases, J lost 8 bases, and 12 bases stayed unmatched. The CDR3 is made up of 15 amino acids. Germline CDR1 reads SNHLY; CDR2 reads FYNNEI. The CDR3 here is CASSPDRARRDEQFF. The CDR3, as DNA: TGTGCCAGCAGTCCCGACAGGGCCCGCCGGGATGAGCAGTTCTTC.

V and J are TRBV5-4 and TRBJ1-2; 8 bases line up with TRBD1. This CDR3 region has 16 residues. Germline V gene data show CDR1 as SGHNT and CDR2 as YYREEE (reference sequence). J was trimmed by 4 bases and V by 2 bases; bases with no gene match: 10. The CDR3 nucleotides read TGTGCCAGCAGCTTAGCCAACAGGGGGGAGTTCTATGGCTACACCTTC. Its protein is CASSLANRGEFYGYTF.

The chain uses TRBV12-3 or TRBV12-4 and TRBJ2-7, with TRBD2 as a possible D gene (6 bases). The CDR3 spans 13 residues. Trimming cost V 6 bases and J 7 bases, with 16 bases left between them. The CDR3 protein is CASSRAEGREQYV. The CDR3 region has the DNA TGTGCCAGCAGCCGAGCGGAGGGGCGAGAGCAGTACGTC.

The J gene is TRBJ1-2, the V gene TRBV12-3 or TRBV12-4; 7 bases fit TRBD1. The CDR3 loop spans 12 amino acids. Unmatched junction bases numbered 3, after V lost 4 bases and J lost 7 bases. This chain's CDR3 is CASSSGGGGYTF. The CDR3, as DNA: TGTGCCAGCAGTTCAGGGGGAGGTGGCTACACCTTC.

The rearrangement uses TRBV9 and TRBJ1-5; D is undetermined. The CDR3 runs 13 residues. Looked up from germline, CDR1 is SGDLS and CDR2 is YYNGEE. V lost 9 bases, J lost 7 bases, and 17 bases lay in between. This CDR3 is CATPDDGEQPQHF. For the CDR3, the DNA is TGTGCCACCCCGGACGACGGGGAGCAGCCCCAGCATTTT.

The CDR3 here is CASSLASRLAGEGQFF. The CDR3 bases are TGTGCCAGCAGCTTAGCTTCTAGACTAGCGGGGGAAGGGCAGTTCTTC. This chain connects TRBV7-9 to TRBJ2-1; 12 nucleotides line up with TRBD2. Germline V gene data show CDR1 as SEHNR and CDR2 as FQNEAQ (reference sequence). CDR3 length: 16 amino acids. V trimming: 0 bases; J trimming: 12 bases; junction bases outside the gene matches: 9. Supplemented by reference TRBV7-9 and TRBJ2-1, the full variable domain reads DTGVSQNPRHKITKRGQNVTFRCDPISEHNRLYWYRQTLGQGPEFLTYFQNEAQLEKSRLLSDRFSAERPKGSFSTLEIQRTEQGDSAMYLCASSLASRLAGEGQFFGPGTRLTVL.

This chain joins TRBV18 and TRBJ2-3; D perhaps matches TRBD1 (5 bases). The CDR3 sequence is 15 residues long. Between the trimmed V and J ends, which lost 4 bases and 5 bases, there was a span of 16 bases. Germline CDR1 and CDR2: KGHSH and LQKENI. DNA of the CDR3: TGTGCCAGCTCACAGGGGCCCACCACAGTAGATACGCAGTATTTT. This encodes CASSQGPTTVDTQYF.